These 3 T cell receptor beta chains came from one sample sequenced in a study of cytomegalovirus exposure and HLA in healthy donors. With 60 Vbeta and 13 Jbeta primers, the PCR was carried out. TCRdb's table, derived via immunoSEQ multiplex PCR, lists solely in-frame clones and lacks some. The top ten hold over 5% of the sample, which has about 110,000 clones, around three quarters seen once. Sequenced input: PBMCs. Receptor source: a female donor in good health and CMV-seropositive.

This rearrangement joins TRBV9 to TRBJ2-3; D unclear. The CDR3 loop spans 15 amino acids. Trimming shortened V by 0 bases and J by 6 bases, and 14 bases separated the two germline ends. The germline gives CDR1 SGDLS, CDR2 YYNGEE. CDR3 loop: CASSVVGRSWDTQYF. CDR3 coding DNA: TGTGCCAGCAGCGTAGTTGGCAGATCATGGGATACGCAGTATTTT.

The chain uses TRBV27 and TRBJ2-3; a weak D match, TRBD1 (5 bases). Trimming shortened V by 3 bases and J by 3 bases, and 19 bases separated the two germline ends. The CDR3 is 17 amino acids. Germline lookup yields CDR1 MNHEY and CDR2 SMNVEV (reference sequence). This CDR3 is CASSFLGPKGWTDTQYF. For the CDR3, the DNA is TGTGCCAGCAGTTTCCTGGGGCCTAAGGGGTGGACAGATACGCAGTATTTT.

The V and J genes are TRBV9 and TRBJ1-4; 8 nucleotides match TRBD1. The CDR3 consists of 15 residues. V was pared by 4 bases and J by 7 bases, with 9 bases of the junction left unmatched. CDR1 and CDR2 (germline): SGDLS, YYNGEE. CDR3 residues: CASSPAGTGGEKLFF. The CDR3 DNA follows: TGTGCCAGCAGCCCCGCCGGGACAGGTGGTGAAAAACTGTTTTTT.